This entry lists 13 T cell receptor beta chains sequenced from one sample in a study of blood T cell repertoires in COVID-19. The method was immunoSEQ multiplex PCR; TCRdb's version includes in-frame clones alone and lacks a portion of them. The repertoire has fewer than 200,000 clones, 83% of them found once; the top ten carry roughly 2%. The sequenced sample consisted of peripheral blood. These receptors all come from an elderly woman with acute or convalescent COVID-19.

The chain has TRBV12-5 and TRBJ1-2; TRBD1 might be the D (6 bases). V was clipped by 1 base and J by 7 bases, with 13 bases between them. The germline gives CDR1 LGHNT, CDR2 FRNRAP. The CDR3 is 14 amino acids. The CDR3 nucleotides read TGTGCTAGTGGTTTGGACGGAAACAGGGTTGGCTACACCTTC. Its translation is CASGLDGNRVGYTF.

As for this clone: The sample holds other DNA sequences that translate to the same CDR3. The CDR3 DNA reads TGTGCCAGCAGCCAAGACCGGGACAATGAGCAGTTCTTC. This sequence encodes CASSQDRDNEQFF. The chain links TRBV3-1 (or the pseudogene TRBV3-2) to TRBJ2-1; D gene ambiguous. The germline V and J ends were trimmed by 0 bases and 5 bases, with 5 bases remaining between them. CDR1 LGHDT and CDR2 YNNKEL come from the germline V gene (reference sequence). The CDR3 sequence is 13 residues long.

The chain combines TRBV5-4 with TRBJ1-3, with TRBD1 as a possible D gene (6 bases). There are 14 residues in the CDR3. Per the germline V gene, CDR1 is SGHNT and CDR2 is YYREEE (reference sequence). Between the trimmed V and J ends, which lost 4 bases and 2 bases, there was a span of 10 bases. For the CDR3, the DNA is TGTGCCAGCAGCCCGGACAGAGCTGGAAACACCATATATTTT. It is translated as CASSPDRAGNTIYF.

The genes are TRBV7-2 and TRBJ2-2; TRBD1 agrees at 7 bases. V dropped 7 bases and J dropped 1; count of bases not matched to a gene: 3. The CDR3 totals 14 residues. Germline loops: CDR1 SGHTA, CDR2 FQGNSA. The CDR3 DNA sequence: TGTGCCAGCAAGGACAGGCTGAACACCGGGGAGCTGTTTTTT. It codes for CASKDRLNTGELFF.

V is TRBV4-1 and J is TRBJ2-2, with 7 bases lining up with TRBD1. There are 16 residues in the CDR3. Germline CDR1 is MGHRA and CDR2 is YSYEKL. V was clipped by 3 bases and J by 4 bases; unmatched bases: 8. The CDR3 here is CASSQPQGVVTGELFF. CDR3 nucleotide sequence: TGCGCCAGCAGCCAGCCTCAGGGGGTGGTCACCGGGGAGCTGTTTTTT.

The V gene is TRBV12-5, the J gene TRBJ1-6; 8 nucleotides align to TRBD1. Germline-derived CDR1 and CDR2 are LGHNT and FRNRAP. The CDR3 has 17 residues. V lost 2 bases and J lost 8; bases outside the gene matches: 11. CDR3 protein: CASGLLTPGTGHSPLHF. The DNA for the CDR3 is TGTGCTAGTGGTTTGCTGACCCCGGGGACAGGCCATTCACCCCTCCACTTT.

This clone was counted a few times. The chain employs TRBV30 and TRBJ1-5; D uncertain. CDR3 length: 15 residues. The V end was cut by 0 bases, the J end by 1 base, with 10 bases between. CDR1 is GTSNPN and CDR2 is SVGIG in the germline V gene (reference sequence). This CDR3 reads CAWSVDRGSNQPQHF. The CDR3 DNA reads as TGTGCCTGGAGTGTAGACCGGGGAAGCAATCAGCCCCAGCATTTT.

The rearrangement uses TRBV28 and TRBJ2-7; 9 bases match TRBD1. CDR1 is MDHEN and CDR2 is SYDVKM in the germline V gene. Losses at the gene ends were 7 bases for V and 0 bases for J; bases not matched to a gene: 16. The CDR3 runs to 18 residues. CDR3 sequence: CASNYRRDRAAYSYEQYF. For the CDR3, the DNA is TGTGCCAGCAACTACCGCCGGGACAGGGCCGCCTACTCCTACGAGCAGTACTTC. The whole variable domain, filled in from reference TRBV28 and TRBJ2-7, reads DVKVTQSSRYLVKRTGEKVFLECVQDMDHENMFWYRQDPGLGLRLIYFSYDVKMKEKGDIPEGYSVSREKKERFSLILESASTNQTSMYLCASNYRRDRAAYSYEQYFGPGTRLTVT.

This clone was recorded once. The chain has TRBV5-5 and TRBJ2-7, with 13 nucleotides matching TRBD2. The germline V gene encodes CDR1 SGHKS and CDR2 YYEKEE (reference sequence). The CDR3 length is 15 residues. After removal of 4 bases from V and 3 bases from J, the junction contained 4 bases not matched to a gene. This CDR3 reads CASSPRTSGSYEQYF. The CDR3 DNA follows: TGTGCCAGCAGCCCCCGGACTAGCGGGAGCTACGAGCAGTACTTC. The variable domain in full, with the rest retrieved from reference TRBV5-5 and TRBJ2-7, is DAGVTQSPTHLIKTRGQQVTLRCSPISGHKSVSWYQQVLGQGPQFIFQYYEKEERGRGNFPDRFSARQFPNYSSELNVNALLLGDSALYLCASSPRTSGSYEQYFGPGTRLTVT.

Turning to this clone: This sample also contains other DNA sequences that code for the same CDR3. The chain has TRBV18 and TRBJ1-2; weak D call: TRBD1 (6 bases). CDR1 and CDR2 (germline): KGHSH, LQKENI. The CDR3 runs to 14 residues. Trimming removed 1 base from V and 0 bases from J, with 6 bases in between. CDR3: CASSPQGANYGYTF. CDR3 sequence (DNA): TGTGCCAGCTCACCACAGGGGGCTAACTATGGCTACACCTTC.

The chain employs TRBV7-2 and TRBJ2-5; 7 positions match TRBD1. Per the germline V gene, CDR1 is SGHTA and CDR2 is FQGNSA. The CDR3 consists of 13 residues. V lost 5 bases and J lost 4; bases outside the gene matches: 4. Here the CDR3 DNA reads TGTGCCAGCAGCGTTGACAGGGTAGAGACCCAGTACTTC. This gives the protein CASSVDRVETQYF.

V gene TRBV7-6 combines with J gene TRBJ2-1, with D hard to call. The germline V gene has CDR1 SGHVS and CDR2 FNYEAQ. This CDR3 has 17 residues. The V end lost 5 bases, the J end lost 0 bases, and 17 bases lay between the germline ends. CDR3 loop: CASSPLHAESSYNEQFF. CDR3 sequence (DNA): TGTGCCAGCAGCCCTCTTCATGCGGAGAGCTCCTACAATGAGCAGTTCTTC.

The CDR3 sequence: CSVGLQGGEQYF. CDR3 DNA sequence: TGCAGCGTTGGGCTTCAGGGGGGCGAGCAGTACTTC. The chain couples TRBV29-1 to TRBJ2-7, with a weak D call TRBD1 (7 bases). Germline CDR1 SQVTM, CDR2 ANQGSEA. The CDR3 sequence is 12 residues long. Trimming removed 4 bases at V and 6 bases at J, with 13 bases between.